The subject of this entry is one TCR beta chain. Its antigen is not identified. Measured with immunoSEQ multiplex PCR; TCRdb has only the in-frame clones, and not every one. The data hold 1.5 million to 2.5 million clones, with about 95% observed a single time. This specimen belongs to a study of shared clonotypes between healthy human individuals. General study findings and limits: Naive subsets tended to show greater estimated richness than memory subsets. In contrast to clonotypes shared by all four donors, non-shared clonotypes had lower generation probabilities.

Terminally differentiated effector memory CD45RA+ cells were left out of the naive CD8 fraction, which was CD45RO-negative and positively selected for CCR7. Looked up from germline, CDR1 is SGDLS and CDR2 is YYNGEE. This CDR3 is built from 14 residues. J gave up 5 bases and V 4 bases, and 7 bases lay outside the gene matches. The TCR was taken from a man aged 18 to 35 in good health. V is TRBV9 and J is TRBJ2-7; 9 nucleotides match TRBD1. Specimen: naive CD8+ T cells sorted from blood. The CDR3 nucleotides are TGTGCCAGCAGCCCCGGGACAGGGTACCACGAGCAGTACTTC. Translating gives CASSPGTGYHEQYF.